This record covers a single TCR beta chain. Its antigen is unidentified. Sequenced by immunoSEQ multiplex PCR; TCRdb stores in-frame clones only, minus some. The sample includes fewer than 25,000 clones, roughly 90% of them seen just once. V trimming: 4 bases; J trimming: 3 bases; junction bases outside the gene matches: 6. Germline CDR1 is SGHRS and CDR2 is YFSETQ. This CDR3 has 16 residues. The data are from a study of T cells in localized non-small cell lung cancer. Findings and limits, study-wide: The study detected a median roughly 56 of the top 100 tumor clones in adjacent lung. Highest T cell clonality was seen in uninvolved adjacent lung, surpassing that measured in tumor. Increased T cell density in blood showed an association with longer overall survival.

The rearrangement joins TRBV5-1 to TRBJ2-3, with 12 nucleotides matching TRBD2. The receptor comes from a man aged 40-75 years with stage III squamous cell lung carcinoma. The sequencing used peripheral blood, collected before any cancer treatment. The DNA of the CDR3 is TGCGCCAGCAGCCCTCCGACTAGCGGGAGTACAGATACGCAGTATTTT. Its translation is CASSPPTSGSTDTQYF.